Following are 3 T cell receptor beta chains from one sample sequenced in a study of blood T cell repertoires in COVID-19. Profiled with immunoSEQ multiplex PCR; TCRdb holds only in-frame clones, not every one. In the table there are 80,000 or so clones, roughly 86% of which are singletons. The sequencing input was peripheral blood. The origin of the receptors is a woman aged 55-70 years with acute or convalescent COVID-19.

This chain uses TRBV7-9 with TRBJ2-1, with 14 bases fitting TRBD2. V lost 5 bases, J lost 5 bases, and 8 bases stayed unmatched. The germline gives CDR1 SEHNR, CDR2 FQNEAQ (reference sequence). The CDR3 loop spans 17 amino acids. The CDR3, as DNA: TGTGCCAGCAGCCCGGGACTAGCGGGAGAATGGAACAATGAGCAGTTCTTC. It translates to CASSPGLAGEWNNEQFF.

This sequence joins TRBV29-1 and TRBJ2-7, with 11 bases that match TRBD2. Germline values: CDR1 SQVTM, CDR2 ANQGSEA. Trimming cost V 3 bases and J 1 base; bases outside gene matches: 2. The CDR3 is 14 residues long. The CDR3 DNA sequence: TGCAGCGTTGACGGGACTAGCGGTTCCTACGAGCAGTACTTC. Its protein is CSVDGTSGSYEQYF.

The chain uses TRBV6-2 or TRBV6-3 and TRBJ1-6; maybe TRBD1 (6 bases). The V gene lost 0 bases and the J gene lost 10 bases, with 19 bases spanning the gap. Germline V gene data show CDR1 as MNHEY and CDR2 as SVGEGT. The length of the CDR3 is 17 residues. The CDR3 coding sequence is TGTGCCAGCAGTTACTCGTTCGCCCTTCGAAGGGGGTCACCCCTCCACTTT. Protein product: CASSYSFALRRGSPLHF.